The sequence of this T cell receptor (beta chain) was determined in a study of CXCR3-negative and CXCR3-positive naive CD8 T cells (dated by TCRdb to between 2017 and 2020). About the full investigation: In total, about 135 million TRB reads were obtained, corresponding to roughly 1.5 +/- 0.3 million reads per library. The diversity and physicochemical repertoire analyses included 11 donors pooled from two independent experiments. The TRBV-TRBJ cluster analysis covered naive subsets from 5 donors and memory cells from 3 donors.

Concerning this clonotype itself: What this receptor recognizes is not known.

Each CD8+ T cell subset was flow-sorted in triplicate, and 300,000 or so cells per subset were placed directly into RLT lysis buffer. To exclude memory contaminants, naive CD8+ T cells were stringently defined as CD45RO-CCR7+CD27+CD95-. Standard density gradient centrifugation was used to isolate peripheral blood mononuclear cells from buffy coats. A FACSAria III was used to flow-sort naive CXCR3-negative and CXCR3-positive CD8+ T cells. Total RNA was extracted from sorted cells with an RNeasy Mini Kit. The research as a whole found: TRB CDR3s from CXCR3-positive naive cells showed higher hydrophobicity (lower Kidera factor 4), lower energy, and higher strength and volume indices than CXCR3-negative naive cells. Repertoire diversity was comparably high in both naive subsets but much lower in memory CD8+ T cells. Naive CXCR3-negative and CXCR3-positive cells from the same donor showed similar TRBV-TRBJ usage, whereas memory cells showed distinct patterns. Because CXCR3 expression was partially decreased after cryopreservation, freshly isolated PBMCs were used for most assays. Because surface CD5, which is linked to self-reactivity in mice, was comparable between the naive subsets, TCR interaction strength was also inferred from TRB CDR3 physicochemical properties.

The instrument given in TCRdb is NextSeq 550. The Human TCR Profiling Kit (MiLaboratory) was used to make UMI-labeled 5' RACE TRB cDNA libraries. cDNA synthesis used the entire amount of extracted RNA, and PCR amplification then used the entire amount of cDNA produced. The libraries were made side by side, with each library going through the same number of PCR cycles. Per the source publication's procedure: MIGEC and MiXCR extracted about 50,000 +/- 10,000 unique UMI-labeled TRB cDNA molecules per library, requiring at least two reads per UMI. An average of roughly 40,000 +/- 10,000 functional in-frame TRB CDR3 nucleotide clonotypes without stop codons was found per library. After downsampling to 5000 UMI-labeled TRB molecules per sample, diversity metrics, including normalized Shannon-Wiener and Chao1, were computed in VDJtools. VDJtools computed clonotype-size-weighted physicochemical properties of the central five CDR3 residues: interaction energy, strength, volume and Kidera factor 4. After reprocessing by TCRdb, each CDR3 protein sequence is one entry, and no DNA is given. The V and J calls and clone size come from TCRdb's table, not from the authors' own analysis. This sample's records show approximately 100,000 distinct CDR3 sequences. 1.7% of the sample belongs to the ten largest clones.

CDR1 and CDR2 were assigned from the germline V gene (reference sequence) as LNHNV and YYDKDF. The CDR3 starts with the cysteine, ends with the phenylalanine, and has 15 residues. No DNA is recorded. This receptor was taken from a human donor in good health. Some clones in this sample may be carry-over from other donors' samples. The chain is encoded by TRBV15 joined to TRBJ2-1; the D call from TCRdb, TRBD1, cannot be confirmed without DNA. Sequenced input: naive CXCR3- CD8+ T cells from blood. The sample's cell subset or site label, in plain terms: CD45RO-CCR7+CD27+CD95- naive CD8+ T cells lacking CXCR3 (TNR3-). CDR3 loop: CATSSTGPGKNEQFF.